These 5 T cell receptor beta chains originate from one sample sequenced in a study of T-cell reconstitution after alpha-beta-depleted transplantation in children (dated by TCRdb to the mid-2010s). The label giving this sample's treatment or condition can be read as: allogeneic hematopoietic cell transplantation with graft depleted of TCRalphabeta T cells and CD19 B cells. The receptor library was made with PCR. The reads were generated on an Illumina HiSeq 2500. To normalize quantification of the TCRbeta repertoire, the TCR libraries were built with molecular barcoding that relied on unique molecular identifiers. TCRdb itself trimmed the public reads at Q25 with fastp, ran MiXCR and retained productive beta chains. Rows merge per CDR3 protein into single entries with the most common DNA and genes. The sample data list approximately 82,000 distinct CDR3 sequences, and roughly 18% of these were observed just once. Approximately 51% of the sample is held by the ten biggest clonotypes.

The input for sequencing was PBMCs, mostly from graft donor cells, taken 360 days after TCRalphabeta/CD19-depleted stem cell transplant. These receptor sequences come from a male patient between 2 and 15 years old who had a stem cell transplant for acute lymphoblastic leukemia, so the T cells may come from the graft donor.

The V call is TRBV6-1, the J call TRBJ2-4, with D uncertain. Germline V lookup: CDR1 MNHNS, CDR2 SASEGT. The CDR3 has 16 amino acids. The germline V and J ends were trimmed by 6 bases and 3 bases, with 18 bases remaining between them. CDR3 loop: CASSPGSSWDKNIQYF. Here the CDR3 DNA reads TGTGCCAGCAGCCCGGGCTCCTCTTGGGACAAAAACATTCAGTACTTC.

In this sample, this clonotype turned up a few times. The rearrangement joins TRBV7-9 to TRBJ2-5; no definite D call. Deletions cut 7 bases from V and 2 bases from J, with 17 bases between. Germline V gives CDR1 SEHNR, CDR2 FQNEAQ (reference sequence). The CDR3 length is 15 residues. CDR3: CASIPIGAPQETQYF. The CDR3 DNA reads TGTGCCAGCATCCCAATAGGAGCCCCTCAAGAGACCCAGTACTTC.

This clonotype was recorded many times. This rearrangement joins TRBV11-2 to TRBJ2-1; 8 positions agree with TRBD1. This CDR3 has 17 amino acids. V trimming: 3 bases; J trimming: 8 bases; junction bases outside the gene matches: 15. CDR1 and CDR2 from the germline V gene are SGHAT and FQNNGV. The CDR3 region is CASSFFTGGDSLDEQFF. CDR3 sequence (DNA): TGTGCCAGCAGCTTCTTCACAGGGGGTGATAGCTTAGATGAGCAGTTCTTC.

This clonotype has only a few counts. The chain joins TRBV3-1 to TRBJ2-1; D unresolved. V lost 1 base and J lost 3, with 10 bases in between. Germline V gene lookup returns CDR1 LGHDT and CDR2 YNNKEL (reference sequence). The CDR3 consists of 15 residues. This CDR3 is CASSQVQPFYNEQFF. For the CDR3, the DNA is TGTGCCAGCAGCCAAGTACAGCCGTTCTACAATGAGCAGTTCTTC.

This clonotype has a handful of counts. The chain has TRBV12-3 or TRBV12-4 and TRBJ1-4; D perhaps matches TRBD1 (6 bases). The V and J ends lost 5 bases and 8 bases respectively, with 9 bases between them. The CDR3 runs 12 residues. This CDR3 is CASSQTGEKLFF. CDR3 coding DNA: TGTGCCAGCAGTCAAACAGGGGAAAAACTGTTTTTT.